The 16 T cell receptor beta chains below all came from one sample that was sequenced in a study of T cells of healthy individuals. TCRdb re-analysed the 5' RACE reads in MiXCR, keeping a single row per CDR3 protein. Of tens of thousands of distinct CDR3 sequences in the sample, approximately 4.8% were seen once. The receptors here all came from a female donor in good health.

Worth noting for this clonotype: This may be a read error, as it is one base from a much larger clone. The rearrangement joins TRBV27 to TRBJ2-7; 8 bases agree with TRBD2. This CDR3 is 18 amino acids long. V shed 5 bases and J 2 bases; nucleotides not matched to a gene: 17. Germline CDR1 MNHEY, CDR2 SMNVEV (reference sequence). The CDR3 region has the DNA TGTGCCAGCAGTCCCCGAGGCGGGGGGAGTGGAAACCCCTACGAGCAGTACTTC. It is translated as CASSPRGGGSGNPYEQYF.

This CDR3 reads CASSSGTLGTEAFF. The CDR3 bases are TGTGCCAGTAGTAGCGGGACTTTGGGGACTGAAGCTTTCTTT. V is TRBV19 and J is TRBJ1-1; D perhaps matches TRBD1 (5 bases). Trimming stripped 4 bases from V and 5 bases from J, with 14 bases between. The CDR3 runs to 14 residues. Germline V gives CDR1 LNHDA, CDR2 SQIVND (reference sequence).

This clonotype was seen at least ten times. The chain carries TRBV5-4 and TRBJ2-2; tentative D call: TRBD1 (6 bases). Germline-derived CDR1 and CDR2 are SGHNT and YYREEE (reference sequence). V was trimmed by 3 bases and J by 2 bases, leaving 14 bases between them. The CDR3 spans 16 residues. CDR3 residues: CASSSQQGTNTGELFF. The CDR3 region has the DNA TGTGCCAGCAGCTCCCAACAGGGAACTAACACCGGGGAGCTGTTTTTT.

CDR3 DNA: TGCAGTGCTAGTTATCAGGGGCCCTATCAGCCCCAGCATTTT. Residues: CSASYQGPYQPQHF. The V gene is TRBV20-1, the J gene TRBJ1-5; D possibly corresponds to TRBD1 (6 bases). From germline, CDR1 is DFQATT and CDR2 SNEGSKA (reference sequence). V lost 3 bases and J 5 bases, leaving 14 bases between the germline ends. The CDR3 spans 14 residues.

There are many counts of this clonotype. V usage is TRBV7-9 and J usage is TRBJ1-3; the D is unclear. With 5 bases removed from V and 0 bases from J, the gap between germline ends came to 8 bases. Germline-derived CDR1 and CDR2 are SEHNR and FQNEAQ (reference sequence). The CDR3 length is 14 residues. CDR3 bases: TGTGCCAGCAGCCCCCGGATCTCTGGAAACACCATATATTTT. Its translation is CASSPRISGNTIYF.

This clonotype was seen repeatedly, ten times or more. The rearrangement joins TRBV11-2 to TRBJ2-3, with D unresolved. Trimming cost V 0 bases and J 5 bases, with 9 bases left between them. The CDR3 runs 14 residues. CDR1 and CDR2 from the germline V gene are SGHAT and FQNNGV. CDR3: CASSLERVKDTQYF. The CDR3 nucleotides are TGTGCCAGCAGCTTAGAAAGGGTAAAAGATACGCAGTATTTT.

In DNA, the CDR3 is TGCGCCAGCAGCCTAACGGACAGGCGGAACACTGAAGCTTTCTTT. Translating gives CASSLTDRRNTEAFF. The chain employs TRBV5-1 and TRBJ1-1; 7 bases map to TRBD1. The CDR3 covers 15 residues. J gave up 1 base and V 4 bases, and 7 bases lay outside the gene matches. Per the germline V gene, CDR1 is SGHRS and CDR2 is YFSETQ.

The J gene is TRBJ1-5, the V gene TRBV5-1; 7 bases align to TRBD1. J gave up 4 bases and V 4 bases, and 5 bases lay outside the gene matches. There are 14 residues in the CDR3. Germline loops: CDR1 SGHRS, CDR2 YFSETQ. The chain's CDR3 is CASSPGQSNQPQHF. The CDR3 DNA follows: TGCGCCAGCAGCCCGGGACAGAGTAATCAGCCCCAGCATTTT.

This clonotype has ten or more counts. CDR3 amino acids: CASSKTTGAGNNEQFF. In nucleotides, the CDR3 is TGCGCCAGCAGCAAAACGACAGGGGCAGGGAACAATGAGCAGTTCTTC. The chain has TRBV5-1 and TRBJ2-1, with TRBD1 matching over 8 bases. The CDR3 is made up of 16 amino acids. Germline loops: CDR1 SGHRS, CDR2 YFSETQ. J was trimmed by 5 bases and V by 4 bases; bases with no gene match: 11.

This clonotype turned up a few times. The chain couples TRBV12-3 or TRBV12-4 to TRBJ2-3; 13 nucleotides match TRBD2. The CDR3 sequence is 16 residues long. V shed 7 bases and J 5 bases; nucleotides not matched to a gene: 9. The DNA of the CDR3 is TGTGCCAGCATCCTAAGACTAGCGGGAGGTATAGATACGCAGTATTTT. Amino acids: CASILRLAGGIDTQYF.

This clonotype was observed a handful of times. The chain links TRBV15 to TRBJ1-2; D gene unclear. Germline values: CDR1 LNHNV, CDR2 YYDKDF (reference sequence). The CDR3 is made up of 17 amino acids. V was clipped by 0 bases and J by 4 bases, with 18 bases between them. The CDR3, as DNA: TGTGCCACCAGCAGAGATCTGTCCGTGGGAGACACCTATGGCTACACCTTC. It codes for CATSRDLSVGDTYGYTF.

On this clonotype itself: A much larger clone is a single base away; this may be a read error. The chain has TRBV27 and TRBJ2-3; D may be TRBD1 (6 bases). CDR1 and CDR2 (germline): MNHEY, SMNVEV (reference sequence). The CDR3 contains 14 residues. This chain's CDR3 is CTSSLSQGTDTQYF. CDR3 coding DNA: TGTACCAGCAGTTTATCCCAGGGGACAGATACGCAGTATTTT.

This clonotype came up many times. V gene TRBV28 combines with J gene TRBJ1-6; tentatively, D is TRBD1 (5 bases). This CDR3 is built from 15 residues. The V gene's germline CDR1 is MDHEN and CDR2 SYDVKM. V shed 5 bases and J shed 6 bases, with 14 bases lying between them. The CDR3 region has the DNA TGTGCCAGCAGTCCCGGAGACAGTTTTAATTCACCCCTCCACTTT. Amino acids: CASSPGDSFNSPLHF.

This clonotype has a count of ten or more. This chain connects TRBV24-1 to TRBJ2-1; TRBD2 matches 14 bases. Germline CDR1 KGHDR, CDR2 SFDVKD. V gave up 5 bases and J gave up 5 bases; unmatched junction bases: 7. The CDR3 consists of 17 residues. CDR3 amino acids: CATSGTSGRKQNNEQFF. Here the CDR3 DNA reads TGTGCCACCAGTGGGACTAGCGGGAGGAAGCAGAACAATGAGCAGTTCTTC.

This chain uses TRBV27 with TRBJ1-1; D may be TRBD1 (5 bases). The ends were cut back, 0 bases at V and 5 bases at J, with 16 bases in the middle. Per germline, CDR1 MNHEY and CDR2 SMNVEV (reference sequence). The CDR3 spans 16 residues. CDR3 residues: CASSLSISGGETEAFF. For the CDR3, the DNA is TGTGCCAGCAGTTTATCCATTTCGGGGGGGGAAACTGAAGCTTTCTTT.

This clonotype was seen at least ten times. The chain links TRBV4-2 to TRBJ2-6; TRBD1 might be the D (6 bases). V lost 0 bases, J lost 7 bases, and 25 bases lay in between. This CDR3 is built from 20 residues. Germline V CDR1 and CDR2: LGHNA, YNFKEQ. The CDR3 DNA follows: TGTGCCAGCAGCCAAGATTCCCTGGACAGTGACCTCGGTATTGCCAACGTCCTGACTTTC. This sequence encodes CASSQDSLDSDLGIANVLTF.